This T cell receptor (beta chain) was observed in a study of cytomegalovirus exposure and HLA in healthy donors. General study findings and limits: TCR beta chains numbering some 160 were designated cytomegalovirus-associated. CMV antigen specificity was confirmed in vitro for three CMV-associated chains.

TCRdb's copy holds only in-frame clones and misses some; the assay was immunoSEQ multiplex PCR. The sample includes approximately 160,000 clones, about 89% of them seen just once. The study drew the donors from its approximately 110-subject validation cohort, separate from the approximately 670-subject first cohort. Notes on this clone: The target antigen is unknown.

Germline loops: CDR1 SGHRS, CDR2 YFSETQ. CDR3 size: 15 residues. The V gene lost 5 bases and the J gene lost 2 bases, with 15 bases spanning the gap. J is TRBJ2-3 and V is TRBV5-1; perhaps TRBD2 as D (6 bases). The sample was PBMCs. The sequence came from a woman in her late teens or twenties in good health and CMV-seropositive. CDR3 region: CASSSGLIPTDTQYF. The CDR3 nucleotides are TGCGCCAGCAGTTCGGGACTCATTCCCACAGATACGCAGTATTTT.